Listed below are T cell receptor beta chains from one sample, sequenced in a study of blood T cells in healthy people across ages. MiXCR, run by TCRdb on the 5' RACE reads, gives a single entry per CDR3 protein. Found here are around 1,700,000 distinct CDR3 sequences, roughly 30% of them singletons; the top ten hold approximately 7.7%. Sequencing used blood. The receptors shown here come from a woman aged 25 to 45 in good health. Each CDR3 is given with its conserved first and last residue. The order of the fields is V gene, CDR3 protein.

>TRBV6-5
CASSSLAGGPFSQHEQFF
>TRBV21-1
CASSKARSGRAYHEQYF
>TRBV18
CASSPQGENSPLHF
>TRBV14
CASSQDTGQGYEQYF
>TRBV5-5
CASSTTGTNGEQFF
>TRBV5-1
CASSFLAGGFAEAFF
>TRBV29-1
CSVGQIEQFF
>TRBV4-1
CASSQMAGQLAYSNQPQHF
>TRBV7-9
CASSPGQQQETQYF
>TRBV6-6
CASTTRREETQYF
>TRBV5-1
CASSSPEVGAREQYF
>TRBV29-1
CSVGSGAEQYF
>TRBV5-6
CASSGLAKDIQYF
>TRBV24-1
CATSAARDRGLDNEQFF
>TRBV29-1
CSVEGSLEQYF
>TRBV7-2
CASSFGRVYEQYF
>TRBV29-1
CSGRTDEQFF
>TRBV3-1
CASSQGGNPVDTQYF